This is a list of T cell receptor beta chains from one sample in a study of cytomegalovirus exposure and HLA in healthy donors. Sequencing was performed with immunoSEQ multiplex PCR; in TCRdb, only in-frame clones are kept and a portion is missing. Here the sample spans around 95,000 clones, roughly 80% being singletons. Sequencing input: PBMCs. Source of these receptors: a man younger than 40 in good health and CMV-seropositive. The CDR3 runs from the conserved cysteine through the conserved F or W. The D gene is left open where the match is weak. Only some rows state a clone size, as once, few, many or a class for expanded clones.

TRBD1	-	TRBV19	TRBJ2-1	CASSIDRRDRGSGNEQFF	TGTGCCAGTAGTATAGATCGGAGGGACAGGGGTTCTGGTAATGAGCAGTTCTTC
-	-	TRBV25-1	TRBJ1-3	CARGGTDGNTIYF	TGTGCCAGGGGGGGGACGGATGGAAACACCATATATTTT
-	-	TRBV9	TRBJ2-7	CASSVAAGASYEQYF	TGTGCCAGCAGCGTAGCAGCGGGTGCCTCCTACGAGCAGTACTTC
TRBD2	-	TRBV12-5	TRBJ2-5	CASGLLASGAFGETQYF	TGTGCTAGTGGTTTATTAGCTAGCGGGGCGTTCGGAGAGACCCAGTACTTC
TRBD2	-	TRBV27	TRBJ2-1	CASSLLGPLAGGKFKQFF	TGTGCCAGCAGTTTATTGGGCCCACTAGCGGGGGGAAAATTTAAGCAGTTCTTC
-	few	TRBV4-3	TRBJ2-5	CASSQASGTGQETQYF	TGCGCCAGCAGCCAAGCGAGCGGGACAGGTCAAGAGACCCAGTACTTC
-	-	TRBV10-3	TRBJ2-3	CAISRTTPSTDTQYF	TGTGCCATCAGTAGGACTACTCCAAGCACAGATACGCAGTATTTT
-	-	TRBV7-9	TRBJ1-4	CASSLADRVEDEKLFF	TGTGCCAGCAGCTTAGCCGACCGGGTGGAGGATGAAAAACTGTTTTTT
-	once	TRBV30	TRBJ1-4	CAWNSYNEKLFF	TGTGCCTGGAACAGCTATAATGAAAAACTGTTTTTT
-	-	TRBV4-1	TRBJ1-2	CASSQAGLNYGYTF	TGCGCCAGCAGCCAAGCTGGGCTTAACTATGGCTACACCTTC
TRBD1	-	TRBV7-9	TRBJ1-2	CASSLLTWDRANYGYTF	TGTGCCAGCAGCTTACTTACCTGGGACAGGGCCAACTATGGCTACACCTTC
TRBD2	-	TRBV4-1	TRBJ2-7	CASSHGGDYEQYF	TGCGCCAGCAGCCACGGGGGGGACTACGAGCAGTACTTC
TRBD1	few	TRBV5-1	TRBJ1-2	CASSVQGTGSRGYTF	TGCGCCAGCAGCGTACAGGGGACAGGCTCACGGGGCTACACCTTC
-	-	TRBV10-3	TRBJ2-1	CAISDRGSYNEQFF	TGTGCCATCAGTGATCGGGGGTCCTACAATGAGCAGTTCTTC
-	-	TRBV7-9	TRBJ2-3	CASSAAARTDTQYF	TGTGCCAGCAGCGCAGCCGCTAGGACAGATACGCAGTATTTT
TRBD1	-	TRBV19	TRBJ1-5	CASSGDRVSLSSNQPQHF	TGTGCCAGTAGTGGGGACAGGGTCTCCTTATCGAGCAATCAGCCCCAGCATTTT
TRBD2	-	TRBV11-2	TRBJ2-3	CASSYSGGGTDTQYF	TGTGCCAGCAGCTACTCTGGGGGGGGCACAGATACGCAGTATTTT
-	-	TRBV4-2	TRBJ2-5	CASSQGPQETQYF	TGTGCCAGCAGCCAGGGGCCCCAAGAGACCCAGTACTTC
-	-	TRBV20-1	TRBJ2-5	CSALGGETQYF	TGCAGTGCCCTGGGGGGAGAGACCCAGTACTTC
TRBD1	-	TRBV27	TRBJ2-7	CASSLGQDYEQYF	TGTGCCAGCAGTTTGGGACAGGACTACGAGCAGTACTTC
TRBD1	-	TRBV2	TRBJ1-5	CASMGQGYSNQPQHF	TGTGCCAGCATGGGACAGGGGTATAGCAATCAGCCCCAGCATTTT
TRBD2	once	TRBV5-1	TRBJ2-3	CASSHRWPQRGTTDTQYF	TGCGCCAGCAGCCACCGCTGGCCCCAGCGGGGGACCACAGATACGCAGTATTTT
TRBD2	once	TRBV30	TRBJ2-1	CAWRGSSGAYNEQFF	TGTGCCTGGAGGGGATCTAGCGGGGCCTACAATGAGCAGTTCTTC
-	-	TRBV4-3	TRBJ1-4	CASSQEGGGSGEKLFF	TGCGCCAGCAGCCAAGAGGGGGGGGGCTCTGGGGAAAAACTGTTTTTT
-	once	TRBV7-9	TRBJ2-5	CSSSPQEFAISVETQYF	TGTTCCAGCAGCCCCCAGGAATTCGCTATTAGTGTCGAGACCCAGTACTTC
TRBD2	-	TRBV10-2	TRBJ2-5	CASSETSADQETQYF	TGCGCCAGCAGTGAGACTAGCGCGGACCAAGAGACCCAGTACTTC
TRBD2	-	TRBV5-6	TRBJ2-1	CASSLVYSGVYNEQFF	TGTGCCAGCAGCTTGGTCTATAGCGGGGTGTACAATGAGCAGTTCTTC
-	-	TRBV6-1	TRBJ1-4	CATIRTTNEKLFF	TGTGCCACCATCAGAACAACTAATGAAAAACTGTTTTTT
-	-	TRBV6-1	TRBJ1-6	CASSESAGLDSPLHF	TGTGCCAGCAGTGAATCCGCAGGGTTGGATTCACCCCTCCACTTT
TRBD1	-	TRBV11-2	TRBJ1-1	CASSLGIGQGARNAEAFF	TGTGCCAGCAGCTTAGGTATCGGACAGGGGGCGCGTAATGCTGAAGCTTTCTTT
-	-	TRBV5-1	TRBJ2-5	CASSLSATGETQYF	TGCGCCAGCAGCTTGTCCGCGACTGGGGAGACCCAGTACTTC
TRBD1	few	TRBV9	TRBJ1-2	CASSPAQGAYGYTF	TGTGCCAGCAGCCCGGCACAGGGGGCCTATGGCTACACCTTC
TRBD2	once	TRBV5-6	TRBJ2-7	CASIRPGGNIGYEQYF	TGTGCCAGCATCCGACCGGGGGGGAATATCGGCTACGAGCAGTACTTC
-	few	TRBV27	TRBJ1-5	CASSLIAGYQPQHF	TGTGCCAGCAGTTTAATAGCAGGGTATCAGCCCCAGCATTTT
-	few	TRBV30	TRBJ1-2	CAWSVVFNRGYTF	TGTGCCTGGAGTGTAGTGTTCAATCGGGGCTACACCTTC
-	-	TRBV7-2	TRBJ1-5	CASSQGQYQPQHF	TGTGCCAGCAGTCAGGGGCAGTATCAGCCCCAGCATTTT
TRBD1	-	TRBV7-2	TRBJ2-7	CASSFTGTGASYEQYF	TGTGCCAGCAGTTTCACCGGGACAGGGGCTTCCTACGAGCAGTACTTC
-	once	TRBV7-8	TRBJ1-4	CASSHRETNEKLFF	TGTGCCAGCAGCCACAGGGAAACTAATGAAAAACTGTTTTTT
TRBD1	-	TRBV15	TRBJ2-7	CATSSGQTYEQYF	TGTGCCACCAGCTCGGGACAGACCTACGAGCAGTACTTC
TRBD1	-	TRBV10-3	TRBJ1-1	CAISESGTAHTEAFF	TGTGCCATCAGTGAATCAGGGACAGCTCACACTGAAGCTTTCTTT
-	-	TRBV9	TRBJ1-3	CASSGTGFAGNTIYF	TGTGCCAGCAGCGGCACAGGGTTCGCAGGAAACACCATATATTTT
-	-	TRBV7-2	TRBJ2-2	CASSLVYTGELFF	TGTGCCAGCAGCTTAGTATACACCGGGGAGCTGTTTTTT
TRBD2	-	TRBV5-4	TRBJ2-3	CASSLPERGSIADTQYF	TGTGCCAGCAGCTTACCGGAGCGGGGGTCGATTGCAGATACGCAGTATTTT
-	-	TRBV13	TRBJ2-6	CASSPDRLTRRSGANVLTF	TGTGCCAGCAGCCCGGACAGACTGACCCGAAGGTCTGGGGCCAACGTCCTGACTTTC
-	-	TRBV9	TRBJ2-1	CASTSRGYNEQFF	TGTGCCAGCACCAGCAGGGGCTACAATGAGCAGTTCTTC
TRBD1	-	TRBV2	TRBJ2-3	CASSDQQGTDTQYF	TGTGCCAGCAGTGATCAACAGGGGACAGATACGCAGTATTTT
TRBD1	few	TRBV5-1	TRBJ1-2	CASSEGQPYGYTF	TGCGCCAGCAGCGAGGGACAGCCATATGGCTACACCTTC
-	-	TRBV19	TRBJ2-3	CASSIVETDTQYF	TGTGCCAGTAGTATAGTGGAGACAGATACGCAGTATTTT
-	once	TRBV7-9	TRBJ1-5	CASSLGVASDSQPQHF	TGTGCCAGCAGCTTAGGGGTCGCGTCAGACAGTCAGCCCCAGCATTTT
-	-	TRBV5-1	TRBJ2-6	CASSLTAHGANVLTF	TGCGCCAGCAGCTTGACTGCGCATGGGGCCAACGTCCTGACTTTC
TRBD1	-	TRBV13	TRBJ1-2	CASSDRGRQGAQTF	TGTGCCAGCAGCGACAGGGGGAGACAGGGGGCGCAAACCTTC
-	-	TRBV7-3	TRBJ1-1	CASSKTGRGTEAFF	TGTGCCAGCAGTAAGACAGGCAGGGGCACTGAAGCTTTCTTT
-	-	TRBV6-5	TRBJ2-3	CASRQGLYKADTQYF	TGTGCCAGCAGGCAGGGACTCTACAAGGCAGATACGCAGTATTTT
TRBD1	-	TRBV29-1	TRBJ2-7	CSVEDGTGSSYEQYF	TGCAGCGTTGAAGACGGGACAGGGAGCTCCTACGAGCAGTACTTC
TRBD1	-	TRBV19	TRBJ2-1	CASRSGGSSYNEQFF	TGTGCCAGTAGGTCAGGGGGTAGCTCCTACAATGAGCAGTTCTTC
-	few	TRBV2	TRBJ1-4	CAGTRTIPTNEKLFF	TGTGCCGGGACAAGGACGATTCCAACTAATGAAAAACTGTTTTTT
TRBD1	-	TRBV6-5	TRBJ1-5	CASRDRPEQPQHF	TGTGCCAGCAGGGACAGGCCAGAACAGCCCCAGCATTTT